This TCR beta chain was retrieved from a study of T cell responses to AZD1222 COVID-19 vaccine. The CDR3 length is 17 residues. With 1 base clipped from V and 3 bases from J, the junction kept 8 bases outside the gene matches. Per germline, CDR1 MNHNS and CDR2 SASEGT. The protocol was immunoSEQ multiplex PCR, while the TCRdb copy is restricted to in-frame clones and leaves out a portion. The sample records approximately 90,000 clones, roughly 89% being singletons. This clonotype was obtained from an adult in good health. The sequencing here drew on peripheral blood, taken on day 0 of AZD1222 vaccination. The chain carries TRBV6-1 and TRBJ2-7; 11 bases match TRBD2. CDR3 in amino acids: CASSEDRTSGSIYEQYF. Here the CDR3 DNA reads TGTGCCAGCAGTGAAGATCGAACTAGCGGGAGCATCTACGAGCAGTACTTC.